Shown below are 14 T cell receptor beta chains from a single sample sequenced in a study of blood T cell repertoires in COVID-19 (dated by TCRdb to 2020 to 2021). The receptor library was made with the immunoSEQ multiplex PCR assay. TCRdb provides this immuneACCESS table in a form limited to in-frame rearrangements. Some clones are lacking; in checked studies, under half of them reflect an unresolved V gene, and why the rest are absent is not known. Here the sample has 45,000 to 50,000 clones; approximately 80% occur a single time. The leading ten clones occupy roughly three fifths of the sample. The sample comprised peripheral blood. Receptors originate from a man between 65 and 85 years old with acute or convalescent COVID-19.

The chain employs TRBV28 and TRBJ1-5, with 7 bases matching TRBD1. Germline assignment: CDR1 MDHEN and CDR2 SYDVKM. V dropped 5 bases and J dropped 5; count of bases not matched to a gene: 6. The CDR3 runs to 14 residues. The CDR3 bases are TGTGCCAGCAGTGAAGAGACAGGGTATCAGCCCCAGCATTTT. Translated, it gives CASSEETGYQPQHF.

V usage is TRBV6-1 and J usage is TRBJ1-6; D not resolved. The ends were cut back, 4 bases at V and 0 bases at J, with 16 bases in the middle. The germline gives CDR1 MNHNS, CDR2 SASEGT. The CDR3 extends over 18 amino acids. The CDR3, as DNA: TGTGCCAGCAGTGCCGACCGACTCCGGGGCTCCTATAATTCACCCCTCCACTTT. Amino acids: CASSADRLRGSYNSPLHF.

The V call is TRBV5-1, the J call TRBJ1-2; tentative D call: TRBD1 (6 bases). Per germline, CDR1 SGHRS and CDR2 YFSETQ. Trimming shortened V by 4 bases and J by 2 bases, and 15 bases separated the two germline ends. The CDR3 length is 15 residues. In DNA, the CDR3 is TGCGCCAGCAGCGGAACAGGGAGGGGGAACTATGGCTACACCTTC. It encodes CASSGTGRGNYGYTF.

This chain joins TRBV6-2 or TRBV6-3 and TRBJ1-2; possibly TRBD1 for D (6 bases). The V gene's germline CDR1 is MNHEY and CDR2 SVGEGT. V dropped 4 bases and J dropped 8 bases, with 11 bases sitting between them. The CDR3 loop spans 12 amino acids. The CDR3 sequence is CASSSGGRGYTF. CDR3 bases: TGTGCCAGCAGTTCCGGGGGGCGAGGCTACACCTTC.

V usage is TRBV29-1 and J usage is TRBJ1-1; no clear D gene. CDR3 length equals 13 residues. Germline lookup yields CDR1 SQVTM and CDR2 ANQGSEA. The V end lost 2 bases, the J end lost 2 bases, and 9 bases lay between the germline ends. CDR3 residues: CSVETPVNTEAFF. The CDR3, as DNA: TGCAGCGTTGAAACACCAGTTAACACTGAAGCTTTCTTT.

This sequence joins TRBV7-2 and TRBJ2-7; D perhaps matches TRBD2 (6 bases). The length of the CDR3 is 17 residues. The germline V gene has CDR1 SGHTA and CDR2 FQGNSA. Between the trimmed V and J ends, which lost 5 bases and 2 bases, there was a span of 22 bases. CDR3 protein: CASSARAAGFFTYEQYF. CDR3 sequence (DNA): TGTGCCAGCAGCGCAAGAGCGGCGGGGTTCTTTACCTACGAGCAGTACTTC.

The chain links TRBV6-6 to TRBJ2-1; D gene ambiguous. The CDR3 has 13 amino acids. V was pared by 5 bases and J by 4 bases, with 9 bases between. Germline CDR1 MNHNY, CDR2 SVGAGI (reference sequence). This CDR3 reads CASSASRYNEQFF. The CDR3, as DNA: TGTGCCAGCAGTGCATCTCGGTACAATGAGCAGTTCTTC.

This clone has just a few counts. The V call is TRBV20-1, the J call TRBJ2-1; D is unresolved. Germline CDR1 and CDR2: DFQATT and SNEGSKA (reference sequence). The CDR3 sequence is 11 residues long. V shed 3 bases and J shed 6 bases, with 6 bases lying between them. CDR3 DNA: TGCAGTGCTAGCTTGAGCAATGAGCAGTTCTTC. Translating it yields CSASLSNEQFF.

This clone was counted between two and nine times. This chain joins TRBV6-2 or TRBV6-3 and TRBJ1-5; D is unclear. Germline CDR1 reads MNHEY; CDR2 reads SVGEGT. The CDR3 runs 14 residues. V lost 3 bases to trimming and J lost 0 bases, with 6 bases between them. CDR3 nucleotide sequence: TGTGCCAGCAGTTATCTGGCTAGCAATCAGCCCCAGCATTTT. Amino acids: CASSYLASNQPQHF.

V and J are TRBV6-5 and TRBJ1-2; 9 nucleotides match TRBD1. With 5 bases clipped from V and 7 bases from J, the junction kept 8 bases outside the gene matches. This CDR3 spans 14 amino acids. The V gene's germline CDR1 is MNHEY and CDR2 SVGAGI. The CDR3 DNA follows: TGTGCCAGCAGTCCCACTCGGGACAGGGCTGGCTACACCTTC. Amino acids: CASSPTRDRAGYTF.

A few counts support this clone. The rearrangement uses TRBV3-1 (or the pseudogene TRBV3-2) and TRBJ1-6; D remains ambiguous. V gave up 8 bases and J gave up 9 bases, with 11 bases separating them. Germline V gene sequence: CDR1 LGHDT, CDR2 YNNKEL (reference sequence). The CDR3 spans 12 residues. CDR3 nucleotides: TGTGCCAGCGGGCAGGTGGGTTCACCCCTCCACTTT. Translation: CASGQVGSPLHF.

The DNA for the CDR3 is TGCGCCAGCAGCGCCAGGACAGGGGGCGCGTTGGACACTGAAGCTTTCTTT. Its protein is CASSARTGGALDTEAFF. This chain links TRBV10-2 with TRBJ1-1; TRBD1 matches 11 bases. This CDR3 has 17 amino acids. CDR1 and CDR2 from the germline V gene are WSHSY and SAAADI. V was pared by 6 bases and J by 3 bases, with 12 bases of the junction left unmatched.

This clone was picked up one time. The V call is TRBV19, the J call TRBJ2-1; 9 nucleotides match TRBD1. Germline V CDR1 and CDR2: LNHDA, SQIVND (reference sequence). The CDR3 sequence is 16 residues long. After removal of 6 bases from V and 6 bases from J, the junction contained 12 bases not matched to a gene. The CDR3 coding sequence is TGTGCCAGTAGACCACAGGGGGCAAATGGGCGCAATGAGCAGTTCTTC. Protein product: CASRPQGANGRNEQFF. Drawing the rest from reference TRBV19 and TRBJ2-1, the complete variable domain is DGGITQSPKYLFRKEGQNVTLSCEQNLNHDAMYWYRQDPGQGLRLIYYSQIVNDFQKGDIAEGYSVSREKKESFPLTVTSAQKNPTAFYLCASRPQGANGRNEQFFGPGTRLTVL.

The CDR3 reads CASSTPQRLAYGYTF. The CDR3, as DNA: TGTGCCAGCAGTACCCCCCAGAGACTGGCCTATGGCTACACCTTC. The chain carries TRBV6-2 or TRBV6-3 and TRBJ1-2; D not resolved. The CDR3 extends over 15 amino acids. V gave up 5 bases and J gave up 4 bases, with 17 bases separating them. Germline CDR1 and CDR2: MNHEY and SVGEGT.